The 13 T cell receptor beta chains listed next were all sequenced from one sample in a study of blood T cell repertoires in COVID-19 (dated by TCRdb to 2018 to 2020). Library preparation used the immunoSEQ multiplex PCR assay. This immuneACCESS table, as held by TCRdb, lists in-frame sequences with V and J called but not all clones. Of the missing ones, under half trace to an unresolved V gene in checked studies; the others have no known cause. The sample includes 130,000 to 150,000 clones, with approximately 86% observed a single time. The ten biggest clones cover roughly 1.9% of the sample. Sequencing was carried out using peripheral blood. The receptors here all came from a man between 65 and 85 years old with acute or convalescent COVID-19.

The count of this clone is one. V is TRBV11-3 and J is TRBJ1-1, with no clear D. The CDR3 contains 14 residues. V lost 5 bases to trimming and J lost 1 base, with 11 bases between them. Germline CDR1 reads SGHNT; CDR2 reads YENEEA. The CDR3 DNA reads as TGTGCCAGCAGCCATTCCGGAGGGAACACTGAAGCTTTCTTT. It codes for CASSHSGGNTEAFF.

The V gene is TRBV6-5, the J gene TRBJ1-4; D ambiguous. The V and J ends lost 1 base and 8 bases respectively, with 11 bases between them. Germline values: CDR1 MNHEY, CDR2 SVGAGI. The CDR3 consists of 14 residues. The DNA of the CDR3 is TGTGCCAGCAGTTACTACGTGGGAGGGGAAAAACTGTTTTTT. Translating it yields CASSYYVGGEKLFF.

The V call is TRBV10-3, the J call TRBJ2-2, with 8 bases matching TRBD2. CDR1 and CDR2 from the germline V gene are ENHRY and SYGVKD. The CDR3 has 15 residues. The trim removed 2 bases at V and 5 bases at J, leaving 4 bases unmatched. In nucleotides, the CDR3 is TGTGCCATCAGTGAGCTTGGCGGGGGGACCGGGGAGCTGTTTTTT. It translates to CAISELGGGTGELFF.

This clone appeared once. The chain recombines TRBV6-1 with TRBJ1-1, with D perhaps TRBD1 (6 bases). V was clipped by 3 bases and J by 11 bases, with 13 bases between them. This CDR3 spans 12 amino acids. Germline CDR1 MNHNS, CDR2 SASEGT. CDR3 sequence: CASSDLGTSAFF. The CDR3, as DNA: TGTGCCAGCAGTGATTTGGGGACATCGGCTTTCTTT.

The rearrangement uses TRBV6-5 and TRBJ1-1, with D possibly being TRBD1 (5 bases). There are 15 residues in the CDR3. The V gene lost 4 bases and the J gene lost 5 bases, with 17 bases spanning the gap. Germline V gene data show CDR1 as MNHEY and CDR2 as SVGAGI. The CDR3 region has the DNA TGTGCCAGCAGTTTGGTGGGGGGGGTGTGGACTGAAGCTTTCTTT. Translated: CASSLVGGVWTEAFF.

V usage is TRBV14 and J usage is TRBJ1-1; D uncertain. This CDR3 is 14 amino acids long. V dropped 5 bases and J dropped 0 bases, with 10 bases sitting between them. Germline lookup yields CDR1 SGHDN and CDR2 FVKESK. The CDR3 loop is CASSVPGLNTEAFF. The CDR3, as DNA: TGTGCCAGCAGCGTCCCGGGGTTGAACACTGAAGCTTTCTTT.

Here the CDR3 reads CASLRTGGNTGELFF. The CDR3 nucleotides are TGTGCCAGCCTTCGGACAGGGGGTAACACCGGGGAGCTGTTTTTT. The rearrangement uses TRBV19 and TRBJ2-2; the match to TRBD1 covers 10 bases. Germline V gene data show CDR1 as LNHDA and CDR2 as SQIVND (reference sequence). V was pared by 9 bases and J by 2 bases, with 6 bases of the junction left unmatched. This CDR3 is 15 amino acids long. Full variable domain (rest looked up from reference TRBV19 and TRBJ2-2): DGGITQSPKYLFRKEGQNVTLSCEQNLNHDAMYWYRQDPGQGLRLIYYSQIVNDFQKGDIAEGYSVSREKKESFPLTVTSAQKNPTAFYLCASLRTGGNTGELFFGEGSRLTVL.

The chain combines TRBV4-2 with TRBJ2-1, with TRBD2 matching 9 bases. CDR3 length: 18 residues. V was pared by 4 bases and J by 2 bases, with 12 bases of the junction left unmatched. Per germline, CDR1 LGHNA and CDR2 YNFKEQ. The CDR3 here is CASSPRSAGGPTYNEQFF. The CDR3 bases are TGTGCCAGCAGCCCTCGGTCTGCGGGAGGGCCCACCTACAATGAGCAGTTCTTC.

The chain links TRBV9 to TRBJ2-3; D uncertain. V was pared by 0 bases and J by 2 bases, with 16 bases between. CDR3 length: 17 amino acids. Germline CDR1 reads SGDLS; CDR2 reads YYNGEE. The DNA of the CDR3 is TGTGCCAGCAGCGTAGGAACGGAGTCGAGAAACACAGATACGCAGTATTTT. The encoded protein is CASSVGTESRNTDTQYF.

This chain connects TRBV5-1 to TRBJ1-4; 9 bases line up with TRBD1. Unmatched junction bases numbered 8, after V lost 4 bases and J lost 1 base. CDR1 is SGHRS and CDR2 is YFSETQ in the germline V gene. The CDR3 totals 17 residues. CDR3 nucleotide sequence: TGCGCCAGCAGCCAAAACGGACAGGGGAAAACTAATGAAAAACTGTTTTTT. This encodes CASSQNGQGKTNEKLFF.

J is TRBJ1-2 and V is TRBV6-1; perhaps TRBD1 as D (5 bases). The ends were cut back, 3 bases at V and 3 bases at J, with 5 bases in the middle. The CDR3 has 12 amino acids. CDR1 and CDR2 (germline): MNHNS, SASEGT. The CDR3 here is CASSETDYGYTF. In DNA form, the CDR3 reads TGTGCCAGCAGTGAGACAGACTATGGCTACACCTTC.

This chain links TRBV27 with TRBJ1-1; 8 nucleotides align to TRBD1. The V gene's germline CDR1 is MNHEY and CDR2 SMNVEV (reference sequence). This CDR3 comprises 15 residues. The CDR3 nucleotides are TGTGCAGCGCGCAGGGGGCCTACCATGAACACTGAAGCTTTCTTT. Protein sequence: CAARRGPTMNTEAFF.

The sample holds a few counts of this clone. The chain combines TRBV27 with TRBJ2-1, with 14 nucleotides matching TRBD2. The junction had 6 bases not matched to a gene; V was cut back by 5 bases and J by 9 bases. Germline CDR1 is MNHEY and CDR2 is SMNVEV (reference sequence). CDR3 length: 15 residues. The CDR3 region has the DNA TGTGCCAGCAGTCCGGGACTAGCGGGAGCGGGTGAGCAGTTCTTC. Amino acid sequence: CASSPGLAGAGEQFF.